This TCR beta chain was recorded in a study of T cells in Graves' hyperthyroidism and ophthalmopathy. Clinical symptoms, serum thyroxine, TRAb, thyroid ultrasound and orbital computed tomography established diagnosis. Regions amplified from RNA transcripts were the TCR beta CDR3 regions. An initial round of RT-PCR targeting the TCR CDR3 relied on the HTBI primer set. TCRdb used MiXCR to reprocess the multiplex PCR reads, holding one entry per CDR3 protein. Counted here are more than 550,000 distinct CDR3 sequences, 17% occurring once; the ten biggest clones make up roughly a sixth. Germline V gives CDR1 SNHLY, CDR2 FYNNEI. CDR3 length equals 13 residues. Trimming stripped 8 bases from V and 6 bases from J, with 16 bases between. The sample holds many counts of this clonotype.

The clonotype comes from a man between 50 and 59 years old with Graves' hyperthyroidism. The chain has TRBV2 and TRBJ2-5; D is possibly TRBD2 (5 bases). What was sequenced was blood. This CDR3 reads CASATSPGKTQYF. CDR3 sequence (DNA): TGTGCCAGCGCGACTTCCCCGGGGAAGACCCAGTACTTC.